The T cell receptor beta chain under discussion was sequenced for a study of regulatory T cells in long-lasting Graves disease. Whole-study findings and limits: New patients shared over 800 public clonotypes, fewer than the roughly 2,600 shared by persistent patients.

In building TCR beta libraries, iRepertoire HTBI primers were used together with Arm-PCR of CDR3 regions. TCRdb itself ran the multiplex PCR reads through MiXCR, one entry per CDR3 protein. The sample carries about 620,000 distinct CDR3 sequences, 16% recorded once. Many counts were recorded for this clonotype. The antigen is undetermined. The sample's time point: newly diagnosed GD, antithyroid drugs for less than 3 months. PBMCs provided the RNA from which the TCR library was made. Diagnoses of Graves' disease were made by American Thyroid Association guidelines. Trimming took 6 bases from V and 0 from J, leaving 7 bases between them. The CDR3 spans 13 residues. CDR1 and CDR2 (germline): ENHRY, SYGVKD. The data also belong to a second study, concerning T cells in Graves' hyperthyroidism and ophthalmopathy. From that paper: A first-round RT-PCR of the TCR CDR3 used the HTBI primer set. Ophthalmopathy was distinguished from stable hyperthyroidism by 13 V-J signatures.

This rearrangement joins TRBV10-3 to TRBJ2-3; no clear D. The source of this sequence is a woman aged 30 to 39 with Graves disease. The material was peripheral blood mononuclear cells (PBMCs), obtained at new diagnosis, from a patient treated with antithyroid drugs. The CDR3 region is CAIRDSSTDTQYF. For the CDR3, the DNA is TGTGCCATCAGAGATAGCAGCACAGATACGCAGTATTTT.